These T cell receptor beta chains were read from a single sample in a study of cytomegalovirus exposure and HLA in healthy donors. Generated by immunoSEQ multiplex PCR, the TCRdb table keeps only in-frame clones and is missing some. The sample shows more than 250,000 clones, 85% to 90% of them seen only once. Sequencing was done on a sample of PBMCs. These receptors all stem from a woman aged 18 to 35 in good health and CMV-seronegative. The CDR3 runs from the conserved cysteine through the conserved F or W. The order of the fields is J gene, clone size, V gene, D gene, CDR3 DNA, CDR3 protein. The D gene is left open where the match is weak. The size of a clone is reported for some rows only, either as once, few or many, or as a class for expanded clones.

>TRBJ1-3|.|TRBV2|TRBD1
TGTGCCAGCAGGGAACAGGGGGCCTCTGGAAACACCATATATTTT
CASREQGASGNTIYF
>TRBJ1-1|.|TRBV19|.
TGTGCCAGTAGGGGCGGACAGTATTTAAACACTGAAGCTTTCTTT
CASRGGQYLNTEAFF
>TRBJ1-3|once|TRBV7-2|.
TGTGCCAGCAGCTATACAGGGTCTGGAAACACCATATATTTT
CASSYTGSGNTIYF
>TRBJ1-2|.|TRBV6-5|.
TGTGCCAGCAGTTACATACAGGGTTCTAACTATGGCTACACCTTC
CASSYIQGSNYGYTF
>TRBJ2-2|.|TRBV11-2|.
TGTGCCAGCAGCTCACTCGGGACAGGGGAGCTGTTTTTT
CASSSLGTGELFF
>TRBJ2-1|.|TRBV7-7|TRBD2
TGTGCCAGCAGCTCGGGACTAGCGCCGTACAATGAGCAGTTCTTC
CASSSGLAPYNEQFF
>TRBJ2-7|once|TRBV7-3|TRBD2
TGTGCCAGCAGCTTGGGCCTAGCGGGTAGCGAGCAGTACTTC
CASSLGLAGSEQYF
>TRBJ2-7|.|TRBV14|TRBD2
TGTGCCAGCAGCCAAACGCCGGGACTAGCGATCTACGAGCAGTACTTC
CASSQTPGLAIYEQYF
>TRBJ1-3|.|TRBV5-4|.
TGTGCCAGCAGCTTGAAACCGGGAGCCTCTGGAAACACCATATATTTT
CASSLKPGASGNTIYF
>TRBJ1-2|.|TRBV7-9|TRBD1
TGTGCCAGCAGCGCGGACAGGGGAGGCTATGGCTACACCTTC
CASSADRGGYGYTF
>TRBJ2-1|.|TRBV27|.
TGTGCCAGCAGCCTAGCCGGCGATGAGCAGTTCTTC
CASSLAGDEQFF
>TRBJ1-6|.|TRBV5-6|.
TGTGCCAGCAGCCGATCGAATGGTGGGGGGAGAGGGAATTCACCCCTCCACTTT
CASSRSNGGGRGNSPLHF
>TRBJ2-7|.|TRBV5-8|TRBD1
TGTGCCAGCAGCTTCGTCGACAGGGGAGGCGAGCAGTACTTC
CASSFVDRGGEQYF
>TRBJ2-1|.|TRBV5-1|.
TGCGCCAGCAGTTGGGCCCCGGGAACCTACAATGAGCAGTTCTTC
CASSWAPGTYNEQFF
>TRBJ2-1|.|TRBV7-8|.
TGTGCCAGCAGCTTACCCGGGGGTTTAGGGCATGAGCAGTTCTTC
CASSLPGGLGHEQFF
>TRBJ2-1|.|TRBV9|TRBD1
TGTGCCAGCACTACGGGGACAGGGCACAATGAGCAGTTCTTC
CASTTGTGHNEQFF
>TRBJ2-2|.|TRBV6-4|TRBD2
TGTGCCAGCAGTGAACGGGGGGGCTCCGGGGAGCTGTTTTTT
CASSERGGSGELFF
>TRBJ2-1|.|TRBV27|.
TGTGCCAGCAGTTACGGGCTAGCGACAGACAATGAGCAGTTCTTC
CASSYGLATDNEQFF
>TRBJ2-4|.|TRBV4-1|.
TGCGCCAGCGCTTTACAGGGAGCCAAAAACATTCAGTACTTC
CASALQGAKNIQYF
>TRBJ1-5|.|TRBV21-1|.
TGTGCCAGCAGCAAAAGCGGGGGGGCGGTTTGGTTTTATAGCAATCAGCCCCAGCATTTT
CASSKSGGAVWFYSNQPQHF
>TRBJ1-2|.|TRBV7-9|.
TGTGCCAGCAGCCCTAGCTTTAATACTAACTATGGCTACACCTTC
CASSPSFNTNYGYTF
>TRBJ1-1|.|TRBV10-3|.
TGTGCCATCAGTCCGCCAGGGGAGAGAGAAGCTTTCTTT
CAISPPGEREAFF
>TRBJ2-7|.|TRBV5-1|.
TGCGCCAGCAGCTTGGGAGGGGAGCAGTACTTC
CASSLGGEQYF
>TRBJ1-4|.|TRBV10-2|TRBD1
TGCGCCAGCCTTGATGACAGGGAGGATGAAAAACTGTTTTTT
CASLDDREDEKLFF
>TRBJ1-2|once|TRBV10-2|TRBD1
TGCGCCAGCAGTGAGTTAGACAGGGGTAGATATGGCTACACCTTC
CASSELDRGRYGYTF
>TRBJ2-1|.|TRBV2|.
TGTGCCAGCACGGGGTTTCAGACCCCCGCGAACAATGAGCAGTTCTTC
CASTGFQTPANNEQFF
>TRBJ1-1|.|TRBV7-9|.
TGTTCCAGCAGCGGCCCCCCCGCTTTCTTT
CSSSGPPAFF
>TRBJ2-1|once|TRBV2|.
TGTGCCAGCAGTGAAGGGTCGAGCTCCTACAATGAGCAGTTCTTC
CASSEGSSSYNEQFF
>TRBJ2-2|.|TRBV30|TRBD2
TGTGCCTGGATTCAACTAGCGGGGGGTACCGGGGAGCTGTTTTTT
CAWIQLAGGTGELFF
>TRBJ1-1|.|TRBV6-6|.
TGTGCCAGCAGTCCCACGCGGGGGGTGGGGACTGAAGCTTTCTTT
CASSPTRGVGTEAFF
>TRBJ1-2|.|TRBV30|.
TGTGCCTGGAGTGTACCCCGACCGACAGGATATGGCTACACCTTC
CAWSVPRPTGYGYTF
>TRBJ2-1|.|TRBV27|.
TGTGCCAGCAGTTGGATCCCCGACAGCGTCTACAATGAGCAGTTCTTC
CASSWIPDSVYNEQFF
>TRBJ2-7|.|TRBV2|.
TGTGCCAGCAGGGTCTCCTACGAGCAGTACTTC
CASRVSYEQYF
>TRBJ2-1|.|TRBV7-8|TRBD2
TGTGCCTGGGCTAGCGGGGGGGCTGCCTACAATGAGCAGTTCTTC
CAWASGGAAYNEQFF
>TRBJ2-1|few|TRBV27|TRBD2
TGTGCCAGCAGTTCTCCCTCAGCGGGGGGGCGGAATGAGCAGTTCTTC
CASSSPSAGGRNEQFF
>TRBJ2-1|.|TRBV7-2|TRBD2
TGTGCCAGCTTGACTAGCGCTCCACCCTCCTACAATGAGCAGTTCTTC
CASLTSAPPSYNEQFF
>TRBJ1-5|.|TRBV27|.
TGTGCCAGCAGTCCCCGCCTCGCTGCTGGGCGCCAGCCCCAGCATTTT
CASSPRLAAGRQPQHF
>TRBJ2-5|few|TRBV7-2|TRBD2
TGTGCCAGCAGCATCCCGGGACTAGCCCCGCGGCAGTACTTC
CASSIPGLAPRQYF
>TRBJ1-5|.|TRBV19|.
TGTGCCAGTAGTAGGCAGGACTGGGATAATCAGCCCCAGCATTTT
CASSRQDWDNQPQHF
>TRBJ1-6|.|TRBV27|.
TGTGCCAGCAATTTCCTTTCCGGGTTTGGTGATTCACCCCTCCACTTT
CASNFLSGFGDSPLHF
>TRBJ2-1|.|TRBV5-4|TRBD2
TGTGCCAGCAGCCCGCCGGGACTACCCACAGAGCAGTTCTTC
CASSPPGLPTEQFF
>TRBJ2-7|.|TRBV5-4|.
TGTGCCAGCAGCTTAGGGGCCTACGAGCAGTACTTC
CASSLGAYEQYF
>TRBJ1-5|.|TRBV5-6|.
TGTGCCAGCAGCTTGGGGTTAGGAGGCAATCAGCCCCAGCATTTT
CASSLGLGGNQPQHF
>TRBJ2-7|.|TRBV7-9|TRBD2
TGTTCCAGCAGGAAAGCAGCGGGGGTGGACTACGAGCAGTACTTC
CSSRKAAGVDYEQYF
>TRBJ1-5|.|TRBV5-5|.
TGTGCCAGCAGCTTGTATCCAGGGGCGGTTGGTCAGCCCCAGCATTTT
CASSLYPGAVGQPQHF
>TRBJ2-1|.|TRBV6-5|TRBD1
TGTGCCAGTTGTACCCGGGGACAGGGCTACAATGAGCAGTTCTTC
CASCTRGQGYNEQFF
>TRBJ1-1|.|TRBV11-3|.
TGTGCCAGCAGCCCACGGCGGGGGACTGAAGCTTTCTTT
CASSPRRGTEAFF